This T cell receptor beta chain was recovered during a study of read filtering for tumor transcriptome and immune sequencing. In the study overall: Patients were 17 male and approximately 14 female, mean age around 66 years, range roughly 47 to 85. R-ISS stage counts were roughly eight for I, about 15 for II, roughly seven for III. Findings and caveats of the study: RNA-seq captured clonotypes less deeply and reliably than IR-seq.

Of note for this clonotype: As yet, its antigen is unknown. A much larger clone is a single base away; this may be a read error.

This CDR3 contains 15 residues. The germline V gene encodes CDR1 SGHTA and CDR2 FQGNSA. This library used approximately 370 ng RNA and molecular barcoded adaptors spanning alpha/delta and beta/gamma chains. One entry per CDR3 protein results from TCRdb running MiXCR on the reads. The table has tens of thousands of distinct CDR3 sequences, 20% to 25% seen once. The V and J genes are TRBV7-2 and TRBJ2-3; 10 bases align to TRBD1. The source is a donor older than 35 with multiple myeloma. The specimen was a population of CD138-negative cells sorted from bone marrow. The CDR3 loop reads CASSSRTGGADTQCF. CDR3 coding DNA: TGTGCCAGCAGTTCTCGGACAGGGGGAGCAGATACGCAGTGTTTT.